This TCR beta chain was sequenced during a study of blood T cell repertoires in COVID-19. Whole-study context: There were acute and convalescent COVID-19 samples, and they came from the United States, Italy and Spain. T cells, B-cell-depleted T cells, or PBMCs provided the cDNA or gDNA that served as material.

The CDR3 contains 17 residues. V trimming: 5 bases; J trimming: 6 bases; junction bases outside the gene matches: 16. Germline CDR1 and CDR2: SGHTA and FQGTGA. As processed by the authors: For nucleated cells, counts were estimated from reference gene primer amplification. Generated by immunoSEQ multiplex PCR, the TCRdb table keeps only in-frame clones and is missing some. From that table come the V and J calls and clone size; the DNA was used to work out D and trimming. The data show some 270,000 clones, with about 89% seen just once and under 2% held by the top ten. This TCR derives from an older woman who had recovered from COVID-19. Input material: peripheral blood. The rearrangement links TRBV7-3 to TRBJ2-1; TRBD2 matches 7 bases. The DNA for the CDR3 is TGTGCCAGCAGCCCCCTCGGAAGGACTAGTAGCCCCAATGAGCAGTTCTTC. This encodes CASSPLGRTSSPNEQFF.